Presented here are 10 T cell receptor beta chains from one specimen sequenced in a study of PD-1 blockade in classical Hodgkin lymphoma. Each patient experienced a relapse that followed autologous stem cell transplantation, and brentuximab vedotin exposure varied. Repertoires were generated with immunoSEQ multiplex PCR, while TCRdb's copy carries only in-frame clones and drops some. The sample records over 70,000 clones, about 89% being singletons. The sequences come from peripheral blood mononuclear cells (PBMCs), collected at baseline. The receptors were gathered from a human donor with classical Hodgkin lymphoma.

This clone was seen only once. The chain couples TRBV2 to TRBJ1-2, with a possible D match to TRBD1 (5 bases). Trimming pared 6 bases from V and 1 base from J, leaving 18 bases between. The germline gives CDR1 SNHLY, CDR2 FYNNEI. The CDR3 totals 16 residues. The chain's CDR3 is CASSGVRGWGNYGYTF. The CDR3 DNA follows: TGTGCCAGCAGCGGGGTTAGGGGTTGGGGTAACTATGGCTACACCTTC.

This chain connects TRBV6-6 to TRBJ2-1, with D unresolved. This CDR3 is 11 amino acids long. Trimming pared 10 bases from V and 11 bases from J, leaving 15 bases between. Germline V lookup: CDR1 MNHNY, CDR2 SVGAGI (reference sequence). In DNA, the CDR3 is TGTGCCACGTCGATCGTAGGAAAGCAGTTCTTC. Its translation: CATSIVGKQFF.

J is TRBJ1-1 and V is TRBV6-6; possibly TRBD1 for D (5 bases). The CDR3 has 12 residues. From germline, CDR1 is MNHNY and CDR2 SVGAGI (reference sequence). V lost 6 bases to trimming and J lost 5 bases, with 10 bases between them. CDR3 DNA: TGTGCCAGCAGACCTCAGGGAACTGAAGCTTTCTTT. Protein: CASRPQGTEAFF.

This clone was recorded once. The V and J genes are TRBV2 and TRBJ2-5, with TRBD2 matching over 7 bases. This CDR3 has 14 amino acids. The junction had 6 bases not matched to a gene; V was cut back by 5 bases and J by 3 bases. The germline V gene has CDR1 SNHLY and CDR2 FYNNEI. The CDR3 is CASSRRETEETQYF. The CDR3 DNA is TGTGCCAGCAGTAGGCGGGAGACCGAAGAGACCCAGTACTTC.

V usage is TRBV25-1 and J usage is TRBJ1-1; D is ambiguous. There are 14 residues in the CDR3. Trimming took 1 base from V and 6 from J, leaving 12 bases between them. Germline V gives CDR1 MGHDK, CDR2 SYGVNS. This CDR3 reads CASSESPRSSEAFF. The DNA for the CDR3 is TGTGCCAGCAGTGAATCCCCTCGAAGTTCTGAAGCTTTCTTT.

The J gene is TRBJ1-2, the V gene TRBV19, with TRBD1 matching 8 bases. This CDR3 has 14 amino acids. The V segment lost 9 bases and the J segment 4 bases; nucleotides outside the gene matches: 10. CDR1 LNHDA and CDR2 SQIVND come from the germline V gene (reference sequence). CDR3 sequence (DNA): TGTGCCAGCGAGTACTCAGGGGGCACCTATGGCTACACCTTC. Residues: CASEYSGGTYGYTF.

This chain links TRBV5-1 with TRBJ2-2; 9 positions match TRBD1. Looked up from germline, CDR1 is SGHRS and CDR2 is YFSETQ. The CDR3 runs 15 residues. Trimming cost V 4 bases and J 3 bases; bases outside gene matches: 4. In DNA, the CDR3 is TGCGCCAGCAGCCGCGGGGACAGGGACACCGGGGAGCTGTTTTTT. Its protein product is CASSRGDRDTGELFF.

This sequence joins TRBV10-2 and TRBJ2-1; D uncertain. Per germline, CDR1 WSHSY and CDR2 SAAADI. This CDR3 is 15 amino acids long. The V gene lost 3 bases and the J gene lost 4 bases, with 13 bases spanning the gap. The CDR3 loop reads CASSDVGGVYNEQFF. Written as DNA, the CDR3 is TGCGCCAGCAGTGACGTGGGTGGGGTATACAATGAGCAGTTCTTC.

The V and J genes are TRBV6-5 and TRBJ2-1; weak D call: TRBD2 (7 bases). The V end was cut by 2 bases, the J end by 15 bases, with 14 bases between. This CDR3 comprises 12 residues. Germline V lookup: CDR1 MNHEY, CDR2 SVGAGI. The CDR3, as DNA: TGTGCCAGCAGTTACGCGGGGGCTAATCCGTTCTTC. Translation: CASSYAGANPFF.

The CDR3 reads CASRSQDGAYEQYF. The CDR3 DNA follows: TGTGCCAGCAGATCGCAGGACGGAGCCTACGAGCAGTACTTC. The V gene is TRBV5-6, the J gene TRBJ2-7; D remains unclear. CDR3 length equals 14 residues. Trimming pared 5 bases from V and 2 bases from J, leaving 14 bases between. Germline V gene sequence: CDR1 SGHDT, CDR2 YYEEEE.